A selection of T cell receptor beta chains follows, all from one sample in a study of cytomegalovirus exposure and HLA in healthy donors. TCRdb keeps only in-frame clones here, not all; method: immunoSEQ multiplex PCR. The sample data list approximately 120,000 clones. Sequenced material: PBMCs. These receptors all come from a man aged 35-49 years in good health and CMV-seronegative. CDR3s include the opening cysteine and the closing phenylalanine or tryptophan. Fields, in order: V gene, D gene, J gene, CDR3 protein, CDR3 DNA. D genes are given only for firm matches.

v_gene: TRBV30; d_gene: .; j_gene: TRBJ2-4; CDR3aa: CAWSVGRAKNIQYF; CDR3nt: TGTGCCTGGAGTGTAGGGAGGGCCAAAAACATTCAGTACTTC
v_gene: TRBV5-4; d_gene: .; j_gene: TRBJ2-5; CDR3aa: CASSLGRLGETQYF; CDR3nt: TGTGCCAGCAGCTTGGGCAGGTTGGGAGAGACCCAGTACTTC
v_gene: TRBV25-1; d_gene: .; j_gene: TRBJ2-7; CDR3aa: CASSESPAYEQYF; CDR3nt: TGTGCCAGCAGTGAATCCCCGGCCTACGAGCAGTACTTC
v_gene: TRBV18; d_gene: TRBD1; j_gene: TRBJ2-1; CDR3aa: CASSRTGFSYNEQFF; CDR3nt: TGTGCCAGCTCACGGACAGGGTTCTCCTACAATGAGCAGTTCTTC
v_gene: TRBV6-5; d_gene: TRBD2; j_gene: TRBJ2-5; CDR3aa: CASTTSGRIQYF; CDR3nt: TGTGCCAGCACGACTAGCGGGAGGATCCAGTACTTC
v_gene: TRBV4-2; d_gene: .; j_gene: TRBJ2-5; CDR3aa: CASSRGAEETQYF; CDR3nt: TGTGCCAGCAGTCGCGGGGCGGAAGAGACCCAGTACTTC
v_gene: TRBV5-1; d_gene: TRBD2; j_gene: TRBJ2-3; CDR3aa: CASSYSGMQDTQYF; CDR3nt: TGCGCCAGCAGCTATAGCGGGATGCAAGATACGCAGTATTTT
v_gene: TRBV7-9; d_gene: .; j_gene: TRBJ2-7; CDR3aa: CASSPRQLNPYEQYF; CDR3nt: TGTGCCAGCAGCCCAAGACAGCTTAACCCCTACGAGCAGTACTTC
v_gene: TRBV27; d_gene: .; j_gene: TRBJ1-1; CDR3aa: CASTSPTGRKGVGTEAFF; CDR3nt: TGTGCCAGCACCTCCCCGACGGGGAGAAAGGGGGTTGGGACTGAAGCTTTCTTT
v_gene: TRBV7-9; d_gene: .; j_gene: TRBJ2-2; CDR3aa: CASSPGLINTGELFF; CDR3nt: TGTGCCAGCAGCCCCGGACTCATTAACACCGGGGAGCTGTTTTTT
v_gene: TRBV13; d_gene: TRBD2; j_gene: TRBJ2-7; CDR3aa: CASSGSTSGRYEQYF; CDR3nt: TGTGCCAGCAGCGGATCTACTAGCGGGAGATACGAGCAGTACTTC
v_gene: TRBV11-3; d_gene: TRBD1; j_gene: TRBJ2-7; CDR3aa: CASSLRDRQYF; CDR3nt: TGTGCCAGCAGCCTCCGGGACAGGCAGTACTTC
v_gene: TRBV29-1; d_gene: .; j_gene: TRBJ1-3; CDR3aa: CSVRAGSGNTIYF; CDR3nt: TGCAGCGTTAGGGCGGGATCTGGAAACACCATATATTTT
v_gene: TRBV5-1; d_gene: TRBD2; j_gene: TRBJ2-3; CDR3aa: CASSSGGGSTQYF; CDR3nt: TGCGCCAGCAGCTCCGGGGGGGGGAGTACGCAGTATTTT
v_gene: TRBV10-3; d_gene: TRBD1; j_gene: TRBJ2-7; CDR3aa: CAISEGQVAIYEQYF; CDR3nt: TGTGCCATCAGTGAGGGACAGGTTGCAATCTACGAGCAGTACTTC
v_gene: TRBV9; d_gene: .; j_gene: TRBJ2-3; CDR3aa: CASSVGESTDTQYF; CDR3nt: TGTGCCAGCAGCGTCGGGGAGAGCACAGATACGCAGTATTTT
v_gene: TRBV4-3; d_gene: TRBD2; j_gene: TRBJ2-1; CDR3aa: CASSQEYSHWTSGSGVNEQFF; CDR3nt: TGCGCCAGCAGCCAAGAGTACTCGCATTGGACTAGCGGGAGTGGTGTGAATGAGCAGTTCTTC
v_gene: TRBV19; d_gene: .; j_gene: TRBJ2-6; CDR3aa: CASSARGGSGANVLTF; CDR3nt: TGTGCCAGTAGTGCTCGAGGGGGCTCTGGGGCCAACGTCCTGACTTTC
v_gene: TRBV6-5; d_gene: TRBD1; j_gene: TRBJ1-4; CDR3aa: CASSVGDRTNEKLFF; CDR3nt: TGTGCCAGCAGTGTCGGGGACAGAACTAATGAAAAACTGTTTTTT
v_gene: TRBV19; d_gene: .; j_gene: TRBJ2-2; CDR3aa: CASKDGSANTGELFF; CDR3nt: TGTGCCAGTAAGGATGGGAGTGCCAACACCGGGGAGCTGTTTTTT
v_gene: TRBV7-9; d_gene: .; j_gene: TRBJ2-2; CDR3aa: CASSPRGGTPGELFF; CDR3nt: TGTGCCAGCAGCCCGAGGGGGGGAACGCCCGGGGAGCTGTTTTTT
v_gene: TRBV6-1; d_gene: .; j_gene: TRBJ1-2; CDR3aa: CASTSRGGSGGYTF; CDR3nt: TGTGCCAGTACTTCCCGGGGAGGGTCCGGCGGCTACACCTTC
v_gene: TRBV10-1; d_gene: .; j_gene: TRBJ2-2; CDR3aa: CASSPNPRDTLNTGELFF; CDR3nt: TGCGCCAGCAGCCCAAACCCCCGGGACACTTTGAACACCGGGGAGCTGTTTTTT
v_gene: TRBV11-3; d_gene: .; j_gene: TRBJ2-3; CDR3aa: CASSLDLPLTGGNTQYF; CDR3nt: TGTGCCAGCAGCTTAGATCTACCCTTGACCGGCGGGAATACGCAGTATTTT
v_gene: TRBV7-2; d_gene: TRBD2; j_gene: TRBJ2-7; CDR3aa: CASSLGGGRINEQYF; CDR3nt: TGTGCCAGCAGCTTAGGGGGCGGGAGAATCAACGAGCAGTACTTC
v_gene: TRBV11-2; d_gene: TRBD2; j_gene: TRBJ2-1; CDR3aa: CASSLTSGRHNEQFF; CDR3nt: TGTGCCAGCAGCTTGACTAGCGGGAGGCACAATGAGCAGTTCTTC
v_gene: TRBV5-4; d_gene: .; j_gene: TRBJ2-3; CDR3aa: CASSLVGGLPTDTQYF; CDR3nt: TGTGCCAGCAGCTTGGTCGGGGGACTCCCCACAGATACGCAGTATTTT
v_gene: TRBV29-1; d_gene: .; j_gene: TRBJ2-1; CDR3aa: CSVEDLQSLPYTGWNEQFF; CDR3nt: TGCAGCGTTGAAGATCTTCAAAGTTTACCTTACACAGGGTGGAATGAGCAGTTCTTC
v_gene: TRBV2; d_gene: TRBD2; j_gene: TRBJ2-7; CDR3aa: CASTRGLTYEQYF; CDR3nt: TGTGCCAGCACTAGGGGACTAACCTACGAGCAGTACTTC
v_gene: TRBV6-5; d_gene: .; j_gene: TRBJ1-3; CDR3aa: CASSYSWGLGGNTIYF; CDR3nt: TGTGCCAGCAGTTACTCTTGGGGCCTAGGGGGAAACACCATATATTTT
v_gene: TRBV29-1; d_gene: TRBD1; j_gene: TRBJ2-7; CDR3aa: CSAGQGAGEQYF; CDR3nt: TGCAGCGCCGGGCAGGGGGCTGGCGAGCAGTACTTC
v_gene: TRBV30; d_gene: TRBD2; j_gene: TRBJ2-1; CDR3aa: CAWSRLARDEQFF; CDR3nt: TGTGCCTGGAGCAGACTAGCTCGCGATGAGCAGTTCTTC
v_gene: TRBV27; d_gene: TRBD1; j_gene: TRBJ1-1; CDR3aa: CASSLSTGATEAFF; CDR3nt: TGTGCCAGCAGTCTAAGTACAGGGGCGACTGAAGCTTTCTTT
v_gene: TRBV4-1; d_gene: .; j_gene: TRBJ1-2; CDR3aa: CASSPGPRDTNYGYTF; CDR3nt: TGCGCCAGCAGCCCGGGTCCCAGAGATACTAACTATGGCTACACCTTC
v_gene: TRBV28; d_gene: TRBD1; j_gene: TRBJ2-2; CDR3aa: CASSTPGGTGGYTGELFF; CDR3nt: TGTGCCAGCAGCACCCCTGGTGGGACAGGTGGTTACACCGGGGAGCTGTTTTTT
v_gene: TRBV7-9; d_gene: TRBD1; j_gene: TRBJ1-1; CDR3aa: CASSPRQGLNTEAFF; CDR3nt: TGTGCCAGCAGCCCCCGACAGGGACTGAACACTGAAGCTTTCTTT
v_gene: TRBV7-9; d_gene: TRBD2; j_gene: TRBJ2-1; CDR3aa: CASSPTGTSFNEQFF; CDR3nt: TGTGCCAGCAGCCCCACCGGGACTAGCTTCAATGAGCAGTTCTTC
v_gene: TRBV9; d_gene: TRBD1; j_gene: TRBJ1-1; CDR3aa: CASSVRTGGTEAFF; CDR3nt: TGTGCCAGCAGCGTACGGACAGGGGGTACTGAAGCTTTCTTT
v_gene: TRBV5-4; d_gene: TRBD1; j_gene: TRBJ1-4; CDR3aa: CASSSGRDRGGVDEKLFF; CDR3nt: TGTGCCAGCAGCTCGGGTCGGGACAGGGGAGGAGTGGATGAAAAACTGTTTTTT
v_gene: TRBV9; d_gene: .; j_gene: TRBJ2-1; CDR3aa: CASSPGTNYNEQFF; CDR3nt: TGTGCCAGCAGCCCCGGGACAAACTACAATGAGCAGTTCTTC
v_gene: TRBV29-1; d_gene: .; j_gene: TRBJ2-5; CDR3aa: CSVPAVLGKGAGETQYF; CDR3nt: TGCAGCGTTCCCGCGGTATTGGGGAAGGGGGCGGGGGAGACCCAGTACTTC